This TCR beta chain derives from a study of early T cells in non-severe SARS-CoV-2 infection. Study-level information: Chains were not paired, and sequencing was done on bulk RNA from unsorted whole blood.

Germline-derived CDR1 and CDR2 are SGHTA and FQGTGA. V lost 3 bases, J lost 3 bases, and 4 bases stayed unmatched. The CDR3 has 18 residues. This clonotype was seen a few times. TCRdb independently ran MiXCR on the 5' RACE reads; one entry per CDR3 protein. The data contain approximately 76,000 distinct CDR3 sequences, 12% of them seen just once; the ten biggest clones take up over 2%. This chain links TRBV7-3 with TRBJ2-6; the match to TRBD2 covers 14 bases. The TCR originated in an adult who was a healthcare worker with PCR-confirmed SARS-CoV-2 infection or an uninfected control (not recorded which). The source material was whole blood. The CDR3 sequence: CASSLGLAGVFGANVLTF. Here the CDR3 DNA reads TGTGCCAGCAGCTTGGGACTAGCGGGAGTATTTGGGGCCAACGTCCTGACTTTC.